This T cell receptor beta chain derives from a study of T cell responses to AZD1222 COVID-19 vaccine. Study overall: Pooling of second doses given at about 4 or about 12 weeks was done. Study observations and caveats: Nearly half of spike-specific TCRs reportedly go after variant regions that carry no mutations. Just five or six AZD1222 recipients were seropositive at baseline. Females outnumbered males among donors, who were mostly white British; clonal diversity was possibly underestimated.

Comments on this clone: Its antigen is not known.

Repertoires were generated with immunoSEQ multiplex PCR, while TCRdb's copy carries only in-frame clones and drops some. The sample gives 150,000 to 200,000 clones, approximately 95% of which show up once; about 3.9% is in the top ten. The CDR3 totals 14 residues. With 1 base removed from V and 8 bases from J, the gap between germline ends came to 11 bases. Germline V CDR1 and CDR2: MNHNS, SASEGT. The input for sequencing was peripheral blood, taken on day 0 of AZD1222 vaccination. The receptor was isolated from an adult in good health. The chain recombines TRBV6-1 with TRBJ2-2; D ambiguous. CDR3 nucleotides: TGTGCCAGCAGTGAAGTTCGGAAGGGAGGGGAGCTGTTTTTT. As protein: CASSEVRKGGELFF.